This T cell receptor (beta chain) was documented in a study of blood T cell repertoires in COVID-19. Study details: T cells, B-cell-depleted T cells, or PBMCs provided the cDNA or gDNA that served as material.

Original handling: Amplified reference gene primers provided the basis for estimating nucleated cell counts. The data were produced by immunoSEQ multiplex PCR, yet TCRdb's version contains in-frame clones alone and is incomplete. V, J and clone size are those of that table, while D and trimming were read from the DNA. The sample comprises 250,000 or so clones, approximately 83% of which are singletons, and 1.9% rests with the top ten. The V gene's germline CDR1 is MNHEY and CDR2 SMNVEV (reference sequence). CDR3 length equals 15 residues. The ends lost 7 bases at V and 5 bases at J; junction bases unmatched: 6. This clone was recorded once. Adults between about 18 and 89 years of age took part from 20 to 25 US areas. Cohort 3 recovered donors had two negative PCRs, clearance, or symptom resolution.

Sequencing was done on a sample of PBMCs or T cells enriched from blood (not recorded which). This clonotype was obtained from a woman in her forties or fifties who had recovered from COVID-19. The V and J genes are TRBV27 and TRBJ2-1; 12 bases are shared with TRBD2. CDR3 amino acids: CASILLAGGNNEQFF. The CDR3 DNA follows: TGTGCCAGCATATTACTAGCGGGAGGCAACAATGAGCAGTTCTTC.